This record looks at one T cell receptor (beta chain) sequence and its context. Its target is unknown. The data derive from a study of T cell responses to AZD1222 COVID-19 vaccine. Findings and limits, study-wide: At 160-218 and 743-854, vaccine-associated CD4 TCRs were dominant, and they spanned spike. Nearly half of spike-specific TCRs reportedly target unmutated variant regions. In a largely white British group with more females than males, clonal diversity was possibly underestimated. Seropositive AZD1222 recipients at baseline numbered only five or six.

Here immunoSEQ multiplex PCR was the method, and the copy in TCRdb shows in-frame clones only, minus some. Among under 170,000 clones, around 95% were seen once, and the ten largest hold over 0.95%. Germline V gives CDR1 MNHNY, CDR2 SVGAGI (reference sequence). The germline V and J ends were trimmed by 10 bases and 4 bases, with 13 bases remaining between them. The CDR3 spans 12 residues. V and J are TRBV6-6 and TRBJ1-2, with TRBD1 as a possible D gene (5 bases). The TCR sequence derives from an adult in good health. The sequenced sample was peripheral blood, obtained on day 0 of AZD1222 vaccination. In DNA, the CDR3 is TGTGCCACCGGGGGGATGGTCTATGGCTACACCTTC. Residues: CATGGMVYGYTF.